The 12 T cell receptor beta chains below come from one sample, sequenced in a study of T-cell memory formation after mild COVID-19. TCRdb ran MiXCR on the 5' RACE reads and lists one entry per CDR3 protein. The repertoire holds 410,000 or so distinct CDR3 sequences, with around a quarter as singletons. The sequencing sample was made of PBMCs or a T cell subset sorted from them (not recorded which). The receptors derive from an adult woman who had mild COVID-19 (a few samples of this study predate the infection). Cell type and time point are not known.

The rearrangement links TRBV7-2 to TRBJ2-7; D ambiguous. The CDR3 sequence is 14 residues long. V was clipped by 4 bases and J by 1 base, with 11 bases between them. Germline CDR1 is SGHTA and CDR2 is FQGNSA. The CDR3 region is CASSSVHSSYEQYF. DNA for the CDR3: TGTGCCAGCAGCTCGGTCCATTCTTCCTACGAGCAGTACTTC. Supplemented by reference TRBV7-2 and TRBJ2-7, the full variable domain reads GAGVSQSPSNKVTEKGKDVELRCDPISGHTALYWYRQSLGQGLEFLIYFQGNSAPDKSGLPSDRFSAERTGGSVSTLTIQRTQQEDSAVYLCASSSVHSSYEQYFGPGTRLTVT.

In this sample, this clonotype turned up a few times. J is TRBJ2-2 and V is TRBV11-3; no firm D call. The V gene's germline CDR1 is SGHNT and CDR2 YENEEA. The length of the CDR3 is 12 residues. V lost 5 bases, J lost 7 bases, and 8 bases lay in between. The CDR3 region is CASSPPGGELFF. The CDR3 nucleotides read TGTGCCAGCAGCCCCCCTGGCGGGGAGCTGTTTTTT.

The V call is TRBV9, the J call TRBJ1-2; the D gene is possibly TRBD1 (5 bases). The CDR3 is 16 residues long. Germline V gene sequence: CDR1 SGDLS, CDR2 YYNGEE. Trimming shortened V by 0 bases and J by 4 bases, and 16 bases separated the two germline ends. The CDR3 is CASSVALSQGLYGYTF. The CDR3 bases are TGTGCCAGCAGCGTAGCCCTATCGCAGGGACTCTATGGCTACACCTTC.

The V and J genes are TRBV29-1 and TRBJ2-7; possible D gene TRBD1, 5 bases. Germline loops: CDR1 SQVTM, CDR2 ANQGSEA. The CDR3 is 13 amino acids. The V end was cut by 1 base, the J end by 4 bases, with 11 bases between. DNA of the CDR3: TGCAGCGTTGAAGGGGGCCAGTATTACGAGCAGTACTTC. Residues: CSVEGGQYYEQYF.

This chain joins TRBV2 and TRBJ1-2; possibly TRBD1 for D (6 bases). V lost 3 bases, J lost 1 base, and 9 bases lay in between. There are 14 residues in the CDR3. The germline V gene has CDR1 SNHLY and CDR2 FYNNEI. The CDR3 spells CASSDGGGNYGYTF. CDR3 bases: TGTGCCAGCAGTGACGGAGGGGGTAACTATGGCTACACCTTC.

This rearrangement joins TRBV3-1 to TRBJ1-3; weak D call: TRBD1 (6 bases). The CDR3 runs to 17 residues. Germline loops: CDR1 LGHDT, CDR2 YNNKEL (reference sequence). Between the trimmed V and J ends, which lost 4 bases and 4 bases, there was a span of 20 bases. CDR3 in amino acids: CASSPQGGQGNGNTIYF. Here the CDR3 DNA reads TGTGCCAGCAGCCCCCAAGGGGGGCAGGGGAACGGAAACACCATATATTTT.

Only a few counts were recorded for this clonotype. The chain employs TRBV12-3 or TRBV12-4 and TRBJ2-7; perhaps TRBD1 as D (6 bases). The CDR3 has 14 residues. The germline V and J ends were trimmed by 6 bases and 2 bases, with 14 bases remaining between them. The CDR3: CASRLGGRAYEQYF. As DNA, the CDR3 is TGTGCCAGCAGACTTGGGGGCAGGGCCTACGAGCAGTACTTC.

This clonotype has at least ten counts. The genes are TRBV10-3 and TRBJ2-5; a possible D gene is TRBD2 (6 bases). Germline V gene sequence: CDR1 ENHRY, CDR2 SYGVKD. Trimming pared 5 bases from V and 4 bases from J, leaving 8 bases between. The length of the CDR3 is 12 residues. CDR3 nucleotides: TGTGCCATCAGTCACGGGGGAGAGACCCAGTACTTC. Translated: CAISHGGETQYF.

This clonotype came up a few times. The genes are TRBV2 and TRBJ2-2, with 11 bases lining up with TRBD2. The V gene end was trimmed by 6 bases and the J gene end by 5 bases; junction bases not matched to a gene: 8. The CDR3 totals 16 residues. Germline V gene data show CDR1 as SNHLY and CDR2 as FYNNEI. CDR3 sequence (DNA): TGTGCCAGCAGCCCACTAGCGGGAGTTGGAACCGGGGAGCTGTTTTTT. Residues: CASSPLAGVGTGELFF.

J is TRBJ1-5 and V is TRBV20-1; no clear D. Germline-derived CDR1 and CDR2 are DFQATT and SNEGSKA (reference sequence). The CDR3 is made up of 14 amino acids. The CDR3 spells CRAPGVMSNQPQHF. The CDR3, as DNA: TGCAGGGCCCCGGGTGTTATGAGCAATCAGCCCCAGCATTTT.

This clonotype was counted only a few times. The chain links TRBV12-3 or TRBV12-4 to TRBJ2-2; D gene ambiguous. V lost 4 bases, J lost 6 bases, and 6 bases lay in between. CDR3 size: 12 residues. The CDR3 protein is CASSWVPGELFF. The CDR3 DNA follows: TGTGCCAGCAGTTGGGTACCCGGGGAGCTGTTTTTT.

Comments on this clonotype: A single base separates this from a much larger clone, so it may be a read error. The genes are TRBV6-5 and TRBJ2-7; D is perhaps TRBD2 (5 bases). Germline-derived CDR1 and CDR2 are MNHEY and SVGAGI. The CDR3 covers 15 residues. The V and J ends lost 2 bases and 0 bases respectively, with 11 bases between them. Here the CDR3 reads CASSYIERSSYEQYF. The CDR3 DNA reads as TGTGCCAGCAGTTACATTGAGCGGAGCTCCTACGAGCAGTACTTC.